The 17 T cell receptor beta chains listed next were all sequenced from one sample in a study of radiotherapy plus CTLA-4 blockade in lung cancer. The table came from immunoSEQ multiplex PCR; TCRdb's copy has only in-frame clones and leaves some out. The sample contains fewer than 55,000 clones, about 88% of which appear only once. Sample: peripheral blood, taken from a patient treated with radiotherapy plus ipilimumab. Receptors originate from a human donor with non-small cell lung cancer whose response to radiotherapy plus ipilimumab could not be evaluated.

V is TRBV5-1 and J is TRBJ2-3; D not resolved. The germline V gene has CDR1 SGHRS and CDR2 YFSETQ. The ends were cut back, 4 bases at V and 7 bases at J, with 4 bases in the middle. The length of the CDR3 is 10 residues. CDR3 coding DNA: TGCGCCAGCAGCCCTAATACGCAGTATTTT. Encoded protein: CASSPNTQYF.

The chain has TRBV4-3 and TRBJ2-1, with D possibly being TRBD2 (5 bases). CDR1 and CDR2 from the germline V gene are LGHNA and YSLEER. V lost 4 bases to trimming and J lost 2 bases, with 6 bases between them. This CDR3 has 13 amino acids. CDR3 DNA: TGCGCCAGCAGCCTCGGGGCCTACAATGAGCAGTTCTTC. Its protein is CASSLGAYNEQFF.

This clone was seen a handful of times. The J gene is TRBJ2-3, the V gene TRBV4-3; 7 nucleotides match TRBD1. The CDR3 contains 17 residues. The V and J ends lost 4 bases and 5 bases, in that order; junction bases with no gene match: 15. Germline V gives CDR1 LGHNA, CDR2 YSLEER. In DNA form, the CDR3 reads TGCGCCAGCAGCCCCTGGACAGGCCGCCTGGAGGAAGATACGCAGTATTTT. Translation: CASSPWTGRLEEDTQYF.

This chain links TRBV7-9 with TRBJ2-3, with 7 bases lining up with TRBD2. The CDR3 runs to 16 residues. In germline, CDR1 is SEHNR, CDR2 FQNEAQ (reference sequence). J was trimmed by 6 bases and V by 5 bases; bases with no gene match: 14. This CDR3 reads CASSTPQEGGIDTQYF. In DNA, the CDR3 is TGTGCCAGCAGCACCCCCCAGGAGGGAGGGATCGATACGCAGTATTTT.

The CDR3 is CASSSRGLEGNEQFF. The CDR3 DNA sequence: TGTGCCAGCAGCTCACGTGGACTAGAGGGCAATGAGCAGTTCTTC. V gene TRBV7-3 combines with J gene TRBJ2-1; TRBD2 matches 7 bases. CDR1 and CDR2 from the germline V gene are SGHTA and FQGTGA. V gave up 4 bases and J gave up 6 bases; unmatched junction bases: 9. The CDR3 is 15 residues long.

The J gene is TRBJ2-7, the V gene TRBV7-2, with 11 positions matching TRBD2. After removal of 4 bases from V and 3 bases from J, the junction contained 11 bases not matched to a gene. The germline V gene has CDR1 SGHTA and CDR2 FQGNSA. The CDR3 is 17 residues long. CDR3 in DNA: TGTGCCAGCAGCTCCCAATATCTAGCGGGAGGTTTCTACGAGCAGTACTTC. It codes for CASSSQYLAGGFYEQYF.

This chain links TRBV7-9 with TRBJ2-3, with unresolved D. This CDR3 is built from 14 residues. CDR1 and CDR2 (germline): SEHNR, FQNEAQ (reference sequence). The V end lost 2 bases, the J end lost 4 bases, and 10 bases lay between the germline ends. The chain's CDR3 is CASSLIINPDTQYF. CDR3 in DNA: TGTGCCAGCAGCTTAATTATAAATCCAGATACGCAGTATTTT. Combining the CDR3 with reference TRBV7-9 and TRBJ2-3 gives the whole variable domain DTGVSQNPRHKITKRGQNVTFRCDPISEHNRLYWYRQTLGQGPEFLTYFQNEAQLEKSRLLSDRFSAERPKGSFSTLEIQRTEQGDSAMYLCASSLIINPDTQYFGPGTRLTVL.

CDR3 bases: TGTGCCAGCAGCTTGGGCAGGGGGCCCACTGAAGCTTTCTTT. The encoded protein is CASSLGRGPTEAFF. This sequence joins TRBV11-2 and TRBJ1-1, with TRBD1 matching 8 bases. There are 14 residues in the CDR3. The junction had 4 bases not matched to a gene; V was cut back by 3 bases and J by 4 bases. In germline, CDR1 is SGHAT, CDR2 FQNNGV. Filled out from reference TRBV11-2 and TRBJ1-1, the complete variable domain reads EAGVAQSPRYKIIEKRQSVAFWCNPISGHATLYWYQQILGQGPKLLIQFQNNGVVDDSQLPKDRFSAERLKGVDSTLKIQPAKLEDSAVYLCASSLGRGPTEAFFGQGTRLTVV.

V usage is TRBV28 and J usage is TRBJ1-5; 8 nucleotides line up with TRBD1. V lost 10 bases, J lost 4 bases, and 6 bases stayed unmatched. Germline V gene sequence: CDR1 MDHEN, CDR2 SYDVKM. The CDR3 has 13 residues. CDR3 nucleotides: TGTGCCACCTTTGACAGGGGTAATCAGCCCCAGCATTTT. Its translation is CATFDRGNQPQHF. The complete variable domain, with remaining parts taken from reference TRBV28 and TRBJ1-5, reads DVKVTQSSRYLVKRTGEKVFLECVQDMDHENMFWYRQDPGLGLRLIYFSYDVKMKEKGDIPEGYSVSREKKERFSLILESASTNQTSMYLCATFDRGNQPQHFGDGTRLSIL.

The chain uses TRBV9 and TRBJ2-5; 8 bases align to TRBD1. With V trimmed by 3 bases and J by 2 bases, 0 bases remained unmatched. Looked up from germline, CDR1 is SGDLS and CDR2 is YYNGEE. There are 13 residues in the CDR3. The CDR3 protein is CASSGTGQETQYF. Here the CDR3 DNA reads TGTGCCAGCAGCGGGACAGGGCAAGAGACCCAGTACTTC.

This sequence joins TRBV6-1 and TRBJ2-3; TRBD2 might be the D (6 bases). CDR3 length: 15 amino acids. Trimming pared 3 bases from V and 4 bases from J, leaving 14 bases between. From germline, CDR1 is MNHNS and CDR2 SASEGT. Here the CDR3 reads CASSDWSGVADTQYF. The CDR3 coding sequence is TGTGCCAGCAGTGATTGGTCGGGAGTGGCAGATACGCAGTATTTT.

V gene TRBV29-1 combines with J gene TRBJ2-3, with 12 bases that match TRBD1. In germline, CDR1 is SQVTM, CDR2 ANQGSEA. The CDR3 sequence is 17 residues long. Losses at the gene ends were 7 bases for V and 1 base for J; bases not matched to a gene: 12. The CDR3 DNA sequence: TGCAGCGCCCCCCGGGACAGGGGGCGAGCTGGCACAGATACGCAGTATTTT. Encoded protein: CSAPRDRGRAGTDTQYF.

The rearrangement uses TRBV7-9 and TRBJ2-3, with 12 bases lining up with TRBD2. This CDR3 has 17 residues. V lost 0 bases and J lost 2; bases outside the gene matches: 3. Looked up from germline, CDR1 is SEHNR and CDR2 is FQNEAQ (reference sequence). CDR3 region: CASSLAGLAGYTDTQYF. DNA of the CDR3: TGTGCCAGCAGCTTAGCGGGACTAGCGGGCTACACAGATACGCAGTATTTT.

This sequence joins TRBV15 and TRBJ2-5, with 10 bases identical to TRBD1. Germline V lookup: CDR1 LNHNV, CDR2 YYDKDF (reference sequence). Unmatched junction bases numbered 6, after V lost 3 bases and J lost 8 bases. The CDR3 runs to 14 residues. CDR3 amino acids: CATSRAGTGATQYF. CDR3 nucleotides: TGTGCCACCAGCAGGGCCGGGACAGGGGCTACCCAGTACTTC.

Only one count was recorded for this clone. The chain joins TRBV7-9 to TRBJ1-4, with D unclear. The ends were cut back, 3 bases at V and 7 bases at J, with 6 bases in the middle. The CDR3 consists of 12 residues. Germline CDR1 is SEHNR and CDR2 is FQNEAQ (reference sequence). The CDR3 loop is CASSFLSEKLFF. CDR3 in DNA: TGTGCCAGCAGCTTTCTCAGTGAAAAACTGTTTTTT.

This rearrangement joins TRBV4-3 to TRBJ2-1; 11 nucleotides agree with TRBD2. The CDR3 loop spans 17 amino acids. Looked up from germline, CDR1 is LGHNA and CDR2 is YSLEER. Losses at the gene ends were 0 bases for V and 3 bases for J; bases not matched to a gene: 4. CDR3 in amino acids: CASSQEFGLAGYNEQFF. DNA for the CDR3: TGCGCCAGCAGCCAAGAGTTCGGACTAGCGGGCTACAATGAGCAGTTCTTC.

The rearrangement links TRBV4-1 to TRBJ2-5; D perhaps matches TRBD2 (5 bases). The CDR3 extends over 17 amino acids. Germline-derived CDR1 and CDR2 are MGHRA and YSYEKL. V was cut by 1 base and J by 5 bases, with 20 bases left in between. The CDR3 DNA follows: TGCGCCAGCAGCCAAGGCATCCGGGGATCCCCGGGGGAGACCCAGTACTTC. It codes for CASSQGIRGSPGETQYF.